Listed below are T cell receptor beta chains from one sample, sequenced in a study of T cell responses to AZD1222 COVID-19 vaccine. The assay was immunoSEQ multiplex PCR, and TCRdb's table has in-frame clones only and misses some. Among over 100,000 clones listed, around nine tenths were seen once. The sample was peripheral blood, taken on day 0 of AZD1222 vaccination. These receptors originate from an adult in good health. CDR3s include the opening cysteine and the closing phenylalanine or tryptophan. A D gene is named only where the DNA matches it firmly. Clone size, where shown, is once, few, many, or a class for clones that have expanded.

j_call | v_call | d_call | clone_size | cdr3_aa | cdr3_nt
TRBJ2-1 | TRBV5-1 | . | . | CASSLVVTDYNEQFF | TGCGCCAGCAGCTTGGTTGTGACAGATTACAATGAGCAGTTCTTC
TRBJ1-2 | TRBV15 | . | . | CATSSSGSGGYTF | TGTGCCACCAGCAGTTCAGGTTCGGGGGGCTACACCTTC
TRBJ2-5 | TRBV6-5 | TRBD2 | . | CASSVAGFQETQYF | TGTGCCAGCAGCGTAGCGGGGTTCCAAGAGACCCAGTACTTC
TRBJ1-1 | TRBV11-1 | . | . | CASSLGANTEAFF | TGTGCCAGCAGCTTGGGAGCGAACACTGAAGCTTTCTTT
TRBJ1-3 | TRBV6-2/TRBV6-3 | . | . | CASSRGISGNTIYF | TGTGCCAGCAGTCGGGGCATCTCTGGAAACACCATATATTTT
TRBJ2-3 | TRBV3-1/TRBV3-2 | . | . | CASSQGPNTDTQYF | TGTGCCAGCAGCCAAGGACCAAACACAGATACGCAGTATTTT
TRBJ2-5 | TRBV27 | TRBD1 | . | CASSFWGQGRETQYF | TGTGCCAGCAGTTTTTGGGGACAGGGGAGAGAGACCCAGTACTTC
TRBJ1-4 | TRBV18 | . | . | CASSPGATNEKLFF | TGTGCCAGCTCACCAGGAGCGACTAATGAAAAACTGTTTTTT
TRBJ2-7 | TRBV28 | . | . | CASASRDEQYF | TGTGCCAGCGCTTCTAGGGACGAGCAGTACTTC
TRBJ1-1 | TRBV29-1 | TRBD1 | . | CSVVGTGNTEAFF | TGCAGCGTTGTGGGGACAGGCAACACTGAAGCTTTCTTT
TRBJ2-7 | TRBV6-5 | . | . | CASSSPGSYEQYF | TGTGCCAGCAGTTCCCCAGGCAGCTACGAGCAGTACTTC
TRBJ2-5 | TRBV30 | . | few | CAGARSGQETQYF | TGTGCCGGCGCCCGTAGCGGCCAAGAGACCCAGTACTTC
TRBJ1-5 | TRBV6-5 | . | . | CASRGGYRDNQPQHF | TGTGCCAGCAGAGGGGGATACCGGGACAATCAGCCCCAGCATTTT
TRBJ1-1 | TRBV7-9 | . | . | CASSLAGLNTEAFF | TGTGCCAGCAGCTTAGCGGGTTTGAACACTGAAGCTTTCTTT
TRBJ2-7 | TRBV18 | . | . | CASSPPSRTTSYEQYF | TGTGCCAGCTCACCACCGTCCAGGACTACCTCCTACGAGCAGTACTTC
TRBJ1-3 | TRBV4-1 | . | . | CASSRSFGNTIYF | TGCGCCAGCAGCCGGTCATTTGGAAACACCATATATTTT
TRBJ1-3 | TRBV10-3 | TRBD1 | . | CATTGAGNTIYF | TGTGCCACAACAGGGGCTGGAAACACCATATATTTT
TRBJ1-4 | TRBV5-1 | . | . | CASSSARGATNEKLFF | TGCGCCAGCAGTTCCGCGCGGGGGGCAACTAATGAAAAACTGTTTTTT
TRBJ1-2 | TRBV28 | . | once | CASSVNNYGYTF | TGTGCCAGCAGTGTGAATAACTATGGCTACACCTTC
TRBJ1-5 | TRBV2 | . | . | CASLAGEEQPQHF | TGTGCCAGCCTAGCGGGGGAGGAACAGCCCCAGCATTTT
TRBJ1-1 | TRBV29-1 | TRBD1 | . | CSVGTGWNTEAFF | TGCAGCGTTGGGACAGGGTGGAACACTGAAGCTTTCTTT
TRBJ1-5 | TRBV27 | TRBD1 | . | CASSLKGAGFYQPQHF | TGTGCCAGCAGTTTAAAGGGGGCCGGTTTCTATCAGCCCCAGCATTTT
TRBJ2-3 | TRBV11-2 | . | . | CASSPVRGYTDTQYF | TGTGCCAGCAGCCCCGTCCGGGGATACACAGATACGCAGTATTTT
TRBJ1-4 | TRBV27 | . | once | CASASGDILFF | TGTGCCAGCGCTTCGGGGGACATCTTGTTTTTT
TRBJ1-4 | TRBV19 | . | . | CASSIPWTVTTNEKLFF | TGTGCCAGTAGTATACCTTGGACGGTGACAACTAATGAAAAACTGTTTTTT
TRBJ2-7 | TRBV9 | . | . | CASSVGAVSYEQYF | TGTGCCAGCAGCGTAGGGGCAGTTTCCTACGAGCAGTACTTC
TRBJ1-3 | TRBV9 | . | . | CASSAADTLGGNTIYF | TGTGCCAGCAGCGCAGCGGACACCTTGGGGGGAAACACCATATATTTT
TRBJ2-2 | TRBV9 | TRBD2 | . | CASSVQAGVAPGELFF | TGTGCCAGCAGCGTCCAAGCGGGAGTGGCCCCCGGGGAGCTGTTTTTT
TRBJ2-5 | TRBV4-3 | . | . | CASSAGQGKTQYF | TGCGCCAGCAGCGCAGGGCAGGGAAAGACCCAGTACTTC
TRBJ2-3 | TRBV9 | . | . | CASSVARTDTQYF | TGTGCCAGCAGCGTAGCCAGGACAGATACGCAGTATTTT
TRBJ2-7 | TRBV30 | . | . | CAWSDSSYEQYF | TGTGCCTGGAGTGACAGCAGCTACGAGCAGTACTTC
TRBJ2-7 | TRBV29-1 | . | . | CSVELNFGQYF | TGCAGCGTTGAATTAAATTTCGGGCAGTACTTC
TRBJ2-7 | TRBV6-4 | TRBD2 | . | CASSASGRGEQYF | TGTGCCAGCAGTGCTAGCGGGAGAGGCGAGCAGTACTTC
TRBJ1-6 | TRBV9 | . | . | CASSVATGVGGYNSPLHF | TGTGCCAGCAGCGTAGCTACAGGAGTAGGGGGTTATAATTCACCCCTCCACTTT
TRBJ2-2 | TRBV10-3 | TRBD2 | . | CAIKGASGNTGELFF | TGTGCCATCAAAGGGGCTAGCGGGAACACCGGGGAGCTGTTTTTT
TRBJ1-5 | TRBV5-1 | TRBD1 | . | CASSLGTGSNQPQHF | TGCGCCAGCAGCCTAGGGACAGGGAGCAATCAGCCCCAGCATTTT
TRBJ1-5 | TRBV27 | . | . | CASSLLGGQPQHF | TGTGCCAGCAGTTTATTAGGGGGACAGCCCCAGCATTTT
TRBJ1-5 | TRBV3-1/TRBV3-2 | TRBD1 | . | CASSQGGQGVIDQPQHF | TGTGCCAGCAGCCAAGGCGGACAGGGGGTAATTGATCAGCCCCAGCATTTT
TRBJ1-3 | TRBV6-1 | TRBD1 | . | CASSERGQGARDTIYF | TGTGCCAGCAGTGAAAGGGGTCAGGGGGCTCGTGACACCATATATTTT
TRBJ1-4 | TRBV18 | . | . | CASRATNEKLFF | TGTGCCAGCCGAGCAACTAATGAAAAACTGTTTTTT
TRBJ2-7 | TRBV28 | TRBD2 | . | CASSYGDWGLAGGVEQYF | TGTGCCAGCAGTTACGGGGACTGGGGACTAGCGGGAGGGGTCGAGCAGTACTTC
TRBJ1-1 | TRBV10-3 | . | . | CAISATPGQLAEAFF | TGTGCCATCAGTGCAACCCCTGGACAGCTTGCTGAAGCTTTCTTT
TRBJ1-3 | TRBV6-5 | TRBD1 | . | CASIRGQSSGNTIYF | TGTGCCAGCATTCGGGGACAGAGCTCTGGAAACACCATATATTTT
TRBJ2-3 | TRBV24-1 | TRBD1 | . | CATSRRSGGTQYF | TGTGCCACCAGCAGACGATCAGGGGGTACGCAGTATTTT
TRBJ2-1 | TRBV7-2 | . | . | CASSCRVTETGFYNEQFF | TGTGCCAGCAGCTGCAGGGTAACCGAAACGGGGTTTTACAATGAGCAGTTCTTC
TRBJ2-5 | TRBV18 | . | . | CASSPDVQETQYF | TGTGCCAGCTCGCCGGACGTCCAAGAGACCCAGTACTTC
TRBJ2-3 | TRBV3-1/TRBV3-2 | TRBD2 | . | CASSPGLAGEGTQYF | TGTGCCAGCAGCCCGGGACTAGCGGGAGAGGGCACGCAGTATTTT
TRBJ2-1 | TRBV28 | . | . | CASSGTPYNEQFF | TGTGCCAGCAGCGGGACCCCCTACAATGAGCAGTTCTTC
TRBJ1-5 | TRBV7-2 | . | . | CASSLGQDSNQPQHF | TGTGCCAGCAGCTTAGGGCAGGATAGCAATCAGCCCCAGCATTTT
TRBJ2-7 | TRBV6-6 | . | . | CASIGEYEQYF | TGTGCCAGCATAGGGGAGTACGAGCAGTACTTC
TRBJ1-4 | TRBV18 | . | . | CASSPLGRRSATNEKLFF | TGTGCCAGCTCACCACTGGGTAGGAGGAGTGCGACTAATGAAAAACTGTTTTTT
TRBJ2-7 | TRBV3-1/TRBV3-2 | . | . | CASSRRGAFEEQYF | TGTGCCAGCAGCCGCAGGGGGGCCTTTGAAGAGCAGTACTTC
TRBJ1-6 | TRBV20-1 | TRBD1 | . | CSASTRQGNSPLHF | TGCAGTGCTAGTACGAGACAGGGAAATTCACCCCTCCACTTT
TRBJ2-1 | TRBV6-2/TRBV6-3 | TRBD2 | . | CASSPKGLAGKNEQFF | TGTGCCAGCAGCCCAAAGGGACTAGCGGGGAAAAATGAGCAGTTCTTC
TRBJ2-3 | TRBV28 | TRBD2 | . | CASTWGGTDTQYF | TGTGCCAGCACCTGGGGGGGAACAGATACGCAGTATTTT
TRBJ2-2 | TRBV28 | TRBD2 | . | CASSLWPGLAGGELFF | TGTGCCAGCAGTTTATGGCCGGGACTAGCAGGCGGGGAGCTGTTTTTT
TRBJ2-2 | TRBV14 | . | . | CASSLKKGTGELFF | TGTGCCAGCAGCCTAAAGAAGGGGACCGGGGAGCTGTTTTTT
TRBJ2-1 | TRBV2 | . | few | CASSEAIAGSFF | TGTGCCAGCAGTGAAGCGATAGCAGGGTCGTTCTTC
TRBJ1-5 | TRBV18 | . | . | CASSPINNNQPQHF | TGTGCCAGCTCACCTATAAATAATAATCAGCCCCAGCATTTT